The 32 T cell receptor beta chains listed next were all sequenced from one sample in a study of CD8 T cells in Susac syndrome. Reverse transcription of 0.5 to 1 ug RNA was performed with random hexamers. Via MiXCR, TCRdb re-called the immunoSEQ multiplex PCR reads, giving one row per CDR3 protein. Here the sample spans some 130,000 distinct CDR3 sequences, about 94% being singletons. The sequencing sample was made of CD4+ T cells from PBMCs. All receptors come from a human donor with multiple sclerosis.

The chain carries TRBV6-2 or TRBV6-3 and TRBJ2-3; D may be TRBD2 (5 bases). Deletions cut 8 bases from V and 1 base from J, with 10 bases between. The CDR3 spans 13 residues. CDR1 is MNHEY and CDR2 is SVGEGT in the germline V gene. The CDR3 coding sequence is TGTGCCAGCGGGAGTCAAGGCACAGATACGCAGTATTTT. Translated: CASGSQGTDTQYF.

V usage is TRBV18 and J usage is TRBJ2-1; D perhaps matches TRBD2 (5 bases). CDR1 and CDR2 (germline): KGHSH, LQKENI. The CDR3 extends over 15 amino acids. V was clipped by 3 bases and J by 4 bases, with 13 bases between them. The CDR3 DNA reads as TGTGCCAGCTCACCCCGGACGGGGAGATACAATGAGCAGTTCTTC. This gives the protein CASSPRTGRYNEQFF.

The chain combines TRBV29-1 with TRBJ2-1, with 11 bases that match TRBD1. This CDR3 has 14 amino acids. Trimming took 6 bases from V and 6 from J; bases not matched to a gene: 7. CDR1 and CDR2 from the germline V gene are SQVTM and ANQGSEA. CDR3 sequence reads: CSVVTGTGGNEQFF. In DNA, the CDR3 is TGCAGCGTAGTCACCGGGACAGGGGGCAATGAGCAGTTCTTC.

The chain combines TRBV27 with TRBJ1-1; D may be TRBD1 (5 bases). Germline values: CDR1 MNHEY, CDR2 SMNVEV (reference sequence). V lost 6 bases, J lost 8 bases, and 16 bases lay in between. The CDR3 has 13 amino acids. DNA for the CDR3: TGTGCCAGCAGCCCAGTGGGACGGTACGAAGCTTTCTTT. This codes for CASSPVGRYEAFF.

The gene calls are TRBV6-2 or TRBV6-3 and TRBJ2-1; D gene unclear. This CDR3 has 14 amino acids. Trimming shortened V by 4 bases and J by 8 bases, and 15 bases separated the two germline ends. Germline V CDR1 and CDR2: MNHEY, SVGEGT. CDR3 DNA: TGTGCCAGCAGTTGGCCCGTATTAACCGATGAGCAGTTCTTC. It encodes CASSWPVLTDEQFF.

This clonotype turned up a few times. The rearrangement joins TRBV9 to TRBJ2-7, with D hard to call. The CDR3 totals 13 residues. The germline V and J ends were trimmed by 0 bases and 1 base, with 5 bases remaining between them. Germline lookup yields CDR1 SGDLS and CDR2 YYNGEE. CDR3 coding DNA: TGTGCCAGCAGCGTAGGGCCGTCCTACGAGCAGTACTTC. Amino acid sequence: CASSVGPSYEQYF.

This rearrangement joins TRBV19 to TRBJ1-1, with TRBD1 matching over 8 bases. The CDR3 extends over 14 amino acids. Germline CDR1 reads LNHDA; CDR2 reads SQIVND (reference sequence). J lost 4 bases, V lost 11 bases, and 12 bases had no gene match. The CDR3 coding sequence is TGTGCCGCATCGGACAGGGAATGGGGCACTGAAGCTTTCTTT. Translating gives CAASDREWGTEAFF. Full variable domain (missing parts from reference TRBV19 and TRBJ1-1): DGGITQSPKYLFRKEGQNVTLSCEQNLNHDAMYWYRQDPGQGLRLIYYSQIVNDFQKGDIAEGYSVSREKKESFPLTVTSAQKNPTAFYLCAASDREWGTEAFFGQGTRLTVV.

V gene TRBV5-6 combines with J gene TRBJ2-1; D unclear. Germline V gene sequence: CDR1 SGHDT, CDR2 YYEEEE. The CDR3 has 14 amino acids. Trimming left V 3 bases short and J 3 bases short, with 10 bases between. This CDR3 is CASSSLRIYNEQFF. The CDR3 DNA follows: TGTGCCAGCAGCTCCCTTAGGATCTACAATGAGCAGTTCTTC.

J is TRBJ2-7 and V is TRBV18; possible D gene TRBD2, 6 bases. Trimming stripped 3 bases from V and 1 base from J, with 13 bases between. Germline assignment: CDR1 KGHSH and CDR2 LQKENI. The CDR3 length is 15 residues. In DNA, the CDR3 is TGTGCCAGCTCACCCCCGGAGGGTCTTTCCTACGAGCAGTACTTC. It yields the protein CASSPPEGLSYEQYF.

V is TRBV6-5 and J is TRBJ1-2; 8 bases map to TRBD1. Germline V CDR1 and CDR2: MNHEY, SVGAGI. Unmatched junction bases numbered 14, after V lost 4 bases and J lost 1 base. CDR3 length: 18 residues. The chain's CDR3 is CASSSTGGGRGDNYGYTF. Written as DNA, the CDR3 is TGTGCCAGCAGTTCAACAGGGGGAGGACGAGGCGATAACTATGGCTACACCTTC.

The chain combines TRBV11-2 with TRBJ2-1; TRBD1 is a possible D gene (6 bases). The CDR3 totals 15 residues. The V gene lost 3 bases and the J gene lost 8 bases, with 17 bases spanning the gap. The germline CDR1 and CDR2 sequences are SGHAT and FQNNGV. CDR3 coding DNA: TGTGCCAGCAGCTTTCGTCCAAATACAGGGTATGAGCAGTTCTTC. Amino acid sequence: CASSFRPNTGYEQFF. Full variable domain (remainder filled in from reference TRBV11-2 and TRBJ2-1): EAGVAQSPRYKIIEKRQSVAFWCNPISGHATLYWYQQILGQGPKLLIQFQNNGVVDDSQLPKDRFSAERLKGVDSTLKIQPAKLEDSAVYLCASSFRPNTGYEQFFGPGTRLTVL.

J is TRBJ2-2 and V is TRBV5-4; D perhaps matches TRBD2 (5 bases). The V end lost 4 bases, the J end lost 5 bases, and 12 bases lay between the germline ends. The CDR3 runs to 14 residues. The germline V gene has CDR1 SGHNT and CDR2 YYREEE (reference sequence). CDR3 amino acids: CASSPNGVTGELFF. Written as DNA, the CDR3 is TGTGCCAGCAGCCCCAACGGGGTTACCGGGGAGCTGTTTTTT.

This clonotype showed up just a few times. The gene calls are TRBV4-2 and TRBJ1-1; 10 nucleotides align to TRBD1. V lost 4 bases, J lost 1 base, and 0 bases stayed unmatched. The CDR3 extends over 14 amino acids. The germline V gene encodes CDR1 LGHNA and CDR2 YNFKEQ. The CDR3 sequence is CASSRDRGNTEAFF. DNA for the CDR3: TGTGCCAGCAGCCGGGACAGGGGGAACACTGAAGCTTTCTTT.

The V and J genes are TRBV7-2 and TRBJ2-3; 7 bases are shared with TRBD2. Germline V gene lookup returns CDR1 SGHTA and CDR2 FQGNSA. V gave up 0 bases and J gave up 5 bases; unmatched junction bases: 8. This CDR3 has 16 amino acids. CDR3 sequence: CASSLASGRELDTQYF. The CDR3 DNA is TGTGCCAGCAGCTTAGCTTCAGGGCGGGAGTTAGATACGCAGTATTTT. Based on the CDR3 plus reference TRBV7-2 and TRBJ2-3, the full variable domain is GAGVSQSPSNKVTEKGKDVELRCDPISGHTALYWYRQSLGQGLEFLIYFQGNSAPDKSGLPSDRFSAERTGGSVSTLTIQRTQQEDSAVYLCASSLASGRELDTQYFGPGTRLTVL.

This chain joins TRBV18 and TRBJ2-7; TRBD2 aligns across 12 bases. The germline CDR1 and CDR2 sequences are KGHSH and LQKENI. The CDR3 has 16 residues. The V gene end was trimmed by 4 bases and the J gene end by 5 bases; junction bases not matched to a gene: 9. The CDR3 region is CASSLLAGGPRDEQYF. In DNA form, the CDR3 reads TGTGCCAGCTCACTCCTAGCGGGAGGGCCTCGGGACGAGCAGTACTTC.

The chain carries TRBV30 and TRBJ1-3; the D is unclear. The CDR3 covers 12 residues. V lost 5 bases and J 4 bases, leaving 9 bases between the germline ends. From germline, CDR1 is GTSNPN and CDR2 SVGIG (reference sequence). CDR3 DNA: TGTGCCTGGTCCCAGGCCGGAAACACCATATATTTT. Encoded protein: CAWSQAGNTIYF.

The CDR3 DNA reads TGTGCCAGCAGCTTAGTAAGCAGCGGCGAGCAGTACTTC. Translation gives CASSLVSSGEQYF. V usage is TRBV7-6 and J usage is TRBJ2-7; maybe TRBD2 (5 bases). The CDR3 is 13 residues long. CDR1 SGHVS and CDR2 FNYEAQ come from the germline V gene. V lost 1 base to trimming and J lost 6 bases, with 10 bases between them.

The chain employs TRBV4-1 and TRBJ2-2, with D perhaps matching TRBD1 (5 bases). Germline CDR1 is MGHRA and CDR2 is YSYEKL. The CDR3 is 16 amino acids. Trimming cost V 1 base and J 2 bases, with 11 bases left between them. The CDR3, as DNA: TGCGCCAGCAGCCAAGTGGAGACAGCAAACACCGGGGAGCTGTTTTTT. As protein: CASSQVETANTGELFF.

The chain links TRBV13 to TRBJ2-3; 14 positions match TRBD2. Germline lookup yields CDR1 PRHDT and CDR2 FYEKMQ (reference sequence). The CDR3 sequence is 16 residues long. Unmatched junction bases numbered 2, after V lost 3 bases and J lost 3 bases. The CDR3 DNA sequence: TGTGCCAGCAGCTTCGGGACTAGCGGGAGTACAGATACGCAGTATTTT. Translation: CASSFGTSGSTDTQYF.

The V call is TRBV19, the J call TRBJ2-5, with D perhaps matching TRBD2 (5 bases). The V gene lost 0 bases and the J gene lost 5 bases, with 13 bases spanning the gap. The CDR3 spans 15 residues. Germline CDR1 LNHDA, CDR2 SQIVND (reference sequence). Here the CDR3 DNA reads TGTGCCAGTAGTATAGAGACTACTGGACGGGAGACCCAGTACTTC. Protein sequence: CASSIETTGRETQYF.

V usage is TRBV19 and J usage is TRBJ1-5, with 7 bases lining up with TRBD1. The germline V gene has CDR1 LNHDA and CDR2 SQIVND (reference sequence). This CDR3 region has 16 residues. The V gene end was trimmed by 3 bases and the J gene end by 0 bases; junction bases not matched to a gene: 5. The CDR3 loop is CASSIDRDYSNQPQHF. The CDR3 DNA is TGTGCCAGTAGTATCGACAGGGATTATAGCAATCAGCCCCAGCATTTT.

The chain recombines TRBV19 with TRBJ2-3; 9 bases align to TRBD2. The CDR3 runs to 19 residues. V lost 3 bases to trimming and J lost 2 bases; unmatched junction nucleotides: 15. Germline CDR1 LNHDA, CDR2 SQIVND (reference sequence). CDR3 nucleotide sequence: TGTGCCAGTAGTATTGGAGGGGGAATTGCGGGAGGGACCACAGATACGCAGTATTTT. Its translation is CASSIGGGIAGGTTDTQYF.

J is TRBJ2-5 and V is TRBV4-2; no definite D call. The CDR3 length is 13 residues. Germline assignment: CDR1 LGHNA and CDR2 YNFKEQ. V lost 5 bases to trimming and J lost 5 bases, with 12 bases between them. The DNA of the CDR3 is TGTGCCAGCAGCGGGATTGGAAGGGAGACCCAGTACTTC. It translates to CASSGIGRETQYF.

This chain joins TRBV7-8 and TRBJ1-4; 9 bases match TRBD1. The V gene's germline CDR1 is SGHVS and CDR2 FQNEAQ. CDR3 length: 17 amino acids. V gave up 1 base and J gave up 3 bases; unmatched junction bases: 6. CDR3 bases: TGTGCCAGCAGCTTAGAGCGCGGGGACAGGGCTAATGAAAAACTGTTTTTT. Protein: CASSLERGDRANEKLFF.

V and J are TRBV5-1 and TRBJ2-2; no firm D call. CDR1 is SGHRS, CDR2 YFSETQ, per germline. The V end was cut by 0 bases, the J end by 2 bases, with 14 bases between. The CDR3 length is 17 residues. The CDR3 sequence is CASSLATKPGNTGELFF. The CDR3 DNA sequence: TGCGCCAGCAGCTTGGCCACCAAACCCGGCAACACCGGGGAGCTGTTTTTT. Supplemented by reference TRBV5-1 and TRBJ2-2, the full variable domain reads KAGVTQTPRYLIKTRGQQVTLSCSPISGHRSVSWYQQTPGQGLQFLFEYFSETQRNKGNFPGRFSGRQFSNSRSEMNVSTLELGDSALYLCASSLATKPGNTGELFFGEGSRLTVL.

The chain employs TRBV3-1 and TRBJ1-5, with a tentative D call TRBD1 (5 bases). V shed 6 bases and J shed 7 bases, with 10 bases lying between them. The CDR3 is 12 residues long. Germline V gives CDR1 LGHDT, CDR2 YNNKEL (reference sequence). CDR3 sequence: CASSHEGQPQHF. The CDR3 DNA reads as TGTGCCAGCAGTCACGAGGGGCAGCCCCAGCATTTT.

The chain links TRBV4-3 to TRBJ2-1, with a tentative D call TRBD1 (5 bases). Looked up from germline, CDR1 is LGHNA and CDR2 is YSLEER. The CDR3 is 14 residues long. Between the trimmed V and J ends, which lost 0 bases and 5 bases, there was a span of 8 bases. CDR3 residues: CASSQDWGDNEQFF. The CDR3 DNA reads as TGCGCCAGCAGCCAAGATTGGGGCGACAATGAGCAGTTCTTC.

This clonotype was counted a single time. The chain recombines TRBV30 with TRBJ2-7; 11 bases line up with TRBD2. The CDR3 loop spans 14 amino acids. Trimming removed 5 bases from V and 3 bases from J; junction bases left unmatched: 6. Germline V gene sequence: CDR1 GTSNPN, CDR2 SVGIG (reference sequence). CDR3 nucleotides: TGTGCCTGGTCCGGGACTAGCGGCTTCTACGAGCAGTACTTC. The encoded protein is CAWSGTSGFYEQYF. The variable domain in full, with the rest retrieved from reference TRBV30 and TRBJ2-7, is SQTIHQWPATLVQPVGSPLSLECTVEGTSNPNLYWYRQAAGRGLQLLFYSVGIGQISSEVPQNLSASRPQDRQFILSSKKLLLSDSGFYLCAWSGTSGFYEQYFGPGTRLTVT.

This chain links TRBV3-1 with TRBJ1-1; D unclear. Germline values: CDR1 LGHDT, CDR2 YNNKEL (reference sequence). V was trimmed by 0 bases and J by 9 bases, leaving 14 bases between them. This CDR3 has 14 residues. CDR3 DNA sequence: TGTGCCAGCAGCCAAGATGAAATGCTCGGGAAAGCTTTCTTT. It translates to CASSQDEMLGKAFF.

The CDR3 region has the DNA TGCAGCGTTGAGGCACCCACAGGGGGCCGGGCCGGCTACACCTTC. Translation gives CSVEAPTGGRAGYTF. V usage is TRBV29-1 and J usage is TRBJ1-2, with 9 bases aligning to TRBD1. With V trimmed by 3 bases and J by 8 bases, 13 bases remained unmatched. The CDR3 totals 15 residues. Germline assignment: CDR1 SQVTM and CDR2 ANQGSEA.

This clonotype has a handful of counts. This sequence joins TRBV6-5 and TRBJ2-7; 8 nucleotides align to TRBD2. In germline, CDR1 is MNHEY, CDR2 SVGAGI. J lost 0 bases, V lost 1 base, and 2 bases had no gene match. The CDR3 covers 15 residues. The CDR3 loop is CASSYWLAGSYEQYF. In DNA form, the CDR3 reads TGTGCCAGCAGTTACTGGCTAGCGGGCTCCTACGAGCAGTACTTC.

The chain carries TRBV2 and TRBJ1-5; 7 nucleotides align to TRBD1. Germline loops: CDR1 SNHLY, CDR2 FYNNEI. V lost 6 bases and J lost 0; bases outside the gene matches: 5. There are 15 residues in the CDR3. CDR3 nucleotide sequence: TGTGCCAGCAGCGAGACAGGGATTAGCAATCAGCCCCAGCATTTT. It specifies CASSETGISNQPQHF. Together with reference TRBV2 and TRBJ1-5, the CDR3 gives the full variable domain: EPEVTQTPSHQVTQMGQEVILRCVPISNHLYFYWYRQILGQKVEFLVSFYNNEISEKSEIFDDQFSVERPDGSNFTLKIRSTKLEDSAMYFCASSETGISNQPQHFGDGTRLSIL.